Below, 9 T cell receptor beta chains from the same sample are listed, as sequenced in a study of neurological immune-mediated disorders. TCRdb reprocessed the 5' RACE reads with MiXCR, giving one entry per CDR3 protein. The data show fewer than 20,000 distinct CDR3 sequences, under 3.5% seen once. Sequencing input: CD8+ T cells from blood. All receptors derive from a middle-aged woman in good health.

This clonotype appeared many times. The CDR3 is CASSFEGHWVEQYF. DNA for the CDR3: TGTGCCAGCAGCTTCGAAGGGCATTGGGTGGAGCAGTACTTC. This rearrangement joins TRBV5-6 to TRBJ2-7; D ambiguous. Germline loops: CDR1 SGHDT, CDR2 YYEEEE. The CDR3 spans 14 residues. V was cut by 2 bases and J by 7 bases, with 16 bases left in between.

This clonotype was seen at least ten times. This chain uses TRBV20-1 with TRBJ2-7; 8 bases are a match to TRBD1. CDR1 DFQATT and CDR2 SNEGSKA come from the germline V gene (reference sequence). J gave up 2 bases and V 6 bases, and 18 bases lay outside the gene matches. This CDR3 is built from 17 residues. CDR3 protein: CSAENHWPGTGTYEQYF. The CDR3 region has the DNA TGCAGTGCCGAAAACCACTGGCCCGGGACAGGAACCTACGAGCAGTACTTC.

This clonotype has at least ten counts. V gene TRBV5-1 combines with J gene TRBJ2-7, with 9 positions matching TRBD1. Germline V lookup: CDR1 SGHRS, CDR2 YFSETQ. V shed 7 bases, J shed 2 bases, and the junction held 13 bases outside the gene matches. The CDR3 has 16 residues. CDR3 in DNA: TGCGCCAGCTGGGGGGGACAGGGATTTACGGCCTACGAGCAGTACTTC. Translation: CASWGGQGFTAYEQYF.

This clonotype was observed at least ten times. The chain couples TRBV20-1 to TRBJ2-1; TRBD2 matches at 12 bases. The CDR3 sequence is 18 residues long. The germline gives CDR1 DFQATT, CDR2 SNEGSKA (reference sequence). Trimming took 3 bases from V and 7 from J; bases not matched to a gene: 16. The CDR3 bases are TGCAGTGCTAGGGTCCGACTAGCGGGAGTCGTGGCGTGGAATGAGCAGTTCTTC. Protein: CSARVRLAGVVAWNEQFF.

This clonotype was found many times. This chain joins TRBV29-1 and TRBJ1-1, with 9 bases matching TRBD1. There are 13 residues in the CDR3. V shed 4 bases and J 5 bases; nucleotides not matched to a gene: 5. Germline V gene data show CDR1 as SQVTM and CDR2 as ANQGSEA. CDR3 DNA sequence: TGCAGCGTTGGGCGACAGGGGGGAACTGAAGCTTTCTTT. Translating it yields CSVGRQGGTEAFF.

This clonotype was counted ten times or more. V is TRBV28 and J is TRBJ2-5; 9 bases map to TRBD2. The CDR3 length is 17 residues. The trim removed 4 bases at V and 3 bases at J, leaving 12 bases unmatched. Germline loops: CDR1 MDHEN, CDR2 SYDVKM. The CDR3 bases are TGTGCCAGCAGTTCGCTACCTCCGACTAGCGGAGAAGAGACCCAGTACTTC. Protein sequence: CASSSLPPTSGEETQYF. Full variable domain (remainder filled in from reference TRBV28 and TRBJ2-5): DVKVTQSSRYLVKRTGEKVFLECVQDMDHENMFWYRQDPGLGLRLIYFSYDVKMKEKGDIPEGYSVSREKKERFSLILESASTNQTSMYLCASSSLPPTSGEETQYFGPGTRLLVL.

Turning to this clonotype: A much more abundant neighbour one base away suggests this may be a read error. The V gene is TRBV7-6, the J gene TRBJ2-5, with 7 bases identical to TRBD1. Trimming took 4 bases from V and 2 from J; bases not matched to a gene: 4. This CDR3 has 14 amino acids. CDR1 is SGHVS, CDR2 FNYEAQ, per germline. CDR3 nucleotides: TGTGCCAGCAGCTCCGACAGGGTTCAAGAGACCCAGTACTTC. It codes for CASSSDRVQETQYF.

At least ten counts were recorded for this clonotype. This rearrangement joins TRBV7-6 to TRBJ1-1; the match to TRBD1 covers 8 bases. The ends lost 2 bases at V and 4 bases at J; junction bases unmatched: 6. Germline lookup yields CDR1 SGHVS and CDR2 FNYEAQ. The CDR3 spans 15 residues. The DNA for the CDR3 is TGTGCCAGCAGCTTAAGTGGGACAGGCGGCACTGAAGCTTTCTTT. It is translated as CASSLSGTGGTEAFF.

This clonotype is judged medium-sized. Written as DNA, the CDR3 is TGCGCCAGCAGTCGCCGGGGACAGGACTACAATGAGCAGTTCTTC. This sequence encodes CASSRRGQDYNEQFF. This chain links TRBV5-1 with TRBJ2-1; 8 bases map to TRBD1. The ends lost 5 bases at V and 3 bases at J; junction bases unmatched: 7. Germline lookup yields CDR1 SGHRS and CDR2 YFSETQ. This CDR3 comprises 15 residues.